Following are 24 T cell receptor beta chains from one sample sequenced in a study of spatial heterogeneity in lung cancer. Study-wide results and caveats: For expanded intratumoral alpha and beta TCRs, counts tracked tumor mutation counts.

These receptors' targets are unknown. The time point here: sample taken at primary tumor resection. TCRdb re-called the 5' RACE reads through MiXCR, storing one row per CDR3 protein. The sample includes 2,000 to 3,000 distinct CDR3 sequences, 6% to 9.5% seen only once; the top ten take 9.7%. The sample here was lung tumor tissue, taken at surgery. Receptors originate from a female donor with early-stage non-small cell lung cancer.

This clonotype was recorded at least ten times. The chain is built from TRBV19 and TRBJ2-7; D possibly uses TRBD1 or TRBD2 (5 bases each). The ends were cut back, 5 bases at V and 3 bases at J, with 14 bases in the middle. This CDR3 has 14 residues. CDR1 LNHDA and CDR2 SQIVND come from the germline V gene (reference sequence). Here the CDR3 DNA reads TGTGCCAGTAGTGTCGGGACCCTCAACTACGAGCAGTACTTC. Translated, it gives CASSVGTLNYEQYF. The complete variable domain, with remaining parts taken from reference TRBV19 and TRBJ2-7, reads DGGITQSPKYLFRKEGQNVTLSCEQNLNHDAMYWYRQDPGQGLRLIYYSQIVNDFQKGDIAEGYSVSREKKESFPLTVTSAQKNPTAFYLCASSVGTLNYEQYFGPGTRLTVT.

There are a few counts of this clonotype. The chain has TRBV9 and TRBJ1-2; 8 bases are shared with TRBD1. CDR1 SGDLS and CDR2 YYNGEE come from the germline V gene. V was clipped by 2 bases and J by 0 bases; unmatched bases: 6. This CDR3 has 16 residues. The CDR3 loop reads CASSVSPGQANYGYTF. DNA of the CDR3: TGTGCCAGCAGCGTGTCCCCGGGACAGGCTAACTATGGCTACACCTTC.

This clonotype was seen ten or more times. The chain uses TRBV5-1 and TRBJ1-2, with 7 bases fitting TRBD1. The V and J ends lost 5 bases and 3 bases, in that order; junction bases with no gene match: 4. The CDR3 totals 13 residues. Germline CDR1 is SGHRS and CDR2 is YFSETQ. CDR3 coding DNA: TGCGCCAGCAGGTCAACAGGGGACTATGGCTACACCTTC. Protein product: CASRSTGDYGYTF.

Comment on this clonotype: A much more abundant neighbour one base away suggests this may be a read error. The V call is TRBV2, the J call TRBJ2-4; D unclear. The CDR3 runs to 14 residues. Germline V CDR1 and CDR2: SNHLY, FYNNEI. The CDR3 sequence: CASSTQLLLGIRYF. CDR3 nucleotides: TGTGCCAGCAGTACCCAACTCCTTTTAGGGATTCGGTACTTC.

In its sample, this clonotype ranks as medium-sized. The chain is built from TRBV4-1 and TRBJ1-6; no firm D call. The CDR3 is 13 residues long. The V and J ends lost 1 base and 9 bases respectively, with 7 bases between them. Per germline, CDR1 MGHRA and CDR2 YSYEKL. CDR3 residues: CASSQVRVSPLHF. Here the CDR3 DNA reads TGCGCCAGCAGCCAAGTGAGGGTTTCACCCCTCCACTTT.

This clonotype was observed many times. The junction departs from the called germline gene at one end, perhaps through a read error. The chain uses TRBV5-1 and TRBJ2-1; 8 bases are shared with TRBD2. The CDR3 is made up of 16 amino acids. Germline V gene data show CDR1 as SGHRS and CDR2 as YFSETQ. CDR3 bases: TGCGCCAGCAGCTTGGAGGCGGGGGGCCCCTCCAATAAGCAGTTCTTC. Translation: CASSLEAGGPSNKQFF.

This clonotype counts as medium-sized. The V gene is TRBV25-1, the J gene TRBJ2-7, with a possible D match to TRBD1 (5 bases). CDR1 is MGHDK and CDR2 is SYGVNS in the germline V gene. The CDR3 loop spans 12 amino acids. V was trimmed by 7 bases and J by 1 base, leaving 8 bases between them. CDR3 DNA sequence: TGTGCCAGCAAGACAGAGTCCTACGAGCAGTACTTC. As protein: CASKTESYEQYF.

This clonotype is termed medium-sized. The CDR3 sequence is CASSQGTLNYGYTF. The CDR3 nucleotides are TGTGCCAGCAGCCAAGGGACATTGAACTATGGCTACACCTTC. The chain joins TRBV4-2 to TRBJ1-2; tentative D call: TRBD1 (5 bases). The CDR3 contains 14 residues. V shed 1 base and J shed 2 bases, with 8 bases lying between them. Germline V gives CDR1 LGHNA, CDR2 YNFKEQ.

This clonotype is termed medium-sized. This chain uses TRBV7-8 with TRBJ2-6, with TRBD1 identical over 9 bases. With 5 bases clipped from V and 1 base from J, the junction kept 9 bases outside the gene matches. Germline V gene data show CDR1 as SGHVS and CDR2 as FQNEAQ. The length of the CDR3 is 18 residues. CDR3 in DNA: TGTGCCAGCAGCAAGGTTCCGGGACAGGGATCTGGGGCCAACGTCCTGACTTTC. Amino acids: CASSKVPGQGSGANVLTF.

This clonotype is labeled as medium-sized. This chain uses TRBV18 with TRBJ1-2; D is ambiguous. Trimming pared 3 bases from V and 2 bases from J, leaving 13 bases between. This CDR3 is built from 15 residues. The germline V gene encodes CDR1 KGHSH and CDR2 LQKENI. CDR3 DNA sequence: TGTGCCAGCTCACCCGGTTCGAGGACGAACTATGGCTACACCTTC. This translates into CASSPGSRTNYGYTF.

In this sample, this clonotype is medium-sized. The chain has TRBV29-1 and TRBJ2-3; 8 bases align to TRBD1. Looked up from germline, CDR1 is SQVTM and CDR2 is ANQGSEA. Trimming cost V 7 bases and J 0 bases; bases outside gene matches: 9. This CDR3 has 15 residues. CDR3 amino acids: CSANQGAHSTDTQYF. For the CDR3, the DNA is TGCAGCGCCAACCAGGGGGCGCACAGCACAGATACGCAGTATTTT.

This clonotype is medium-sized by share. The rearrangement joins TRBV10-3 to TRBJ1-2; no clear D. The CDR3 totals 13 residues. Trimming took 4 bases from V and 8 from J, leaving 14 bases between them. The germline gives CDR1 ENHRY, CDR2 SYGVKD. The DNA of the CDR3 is TGTGCCATCAGTGGAGGGTTCATGGAGGGCTACACCTTC. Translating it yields CAISGGFMEGYTF.

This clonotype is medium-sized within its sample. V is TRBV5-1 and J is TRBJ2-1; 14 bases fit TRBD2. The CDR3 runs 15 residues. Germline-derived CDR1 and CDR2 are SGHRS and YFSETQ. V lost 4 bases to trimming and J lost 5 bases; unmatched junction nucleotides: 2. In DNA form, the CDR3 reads TGCGCCAGCAGCCCGACTAGCGGGGGGGACAATGAGCAGTTCTTC. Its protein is CASSPTSGGDNEQFF.

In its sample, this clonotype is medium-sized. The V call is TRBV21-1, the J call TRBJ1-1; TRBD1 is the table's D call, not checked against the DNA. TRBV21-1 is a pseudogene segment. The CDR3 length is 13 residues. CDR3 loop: CASSKPGRTEAFF. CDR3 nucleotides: TGTGCCAGCAGCAAACCCGGGCGAACTGAAGCTTTCTTT.

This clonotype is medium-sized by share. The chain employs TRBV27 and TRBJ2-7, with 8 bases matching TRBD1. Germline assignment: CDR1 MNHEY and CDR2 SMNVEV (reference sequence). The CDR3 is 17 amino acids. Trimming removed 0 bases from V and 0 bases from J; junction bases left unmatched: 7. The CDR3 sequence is CASSLSAGQGVSYEQYF. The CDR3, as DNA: TGTGCCAGCAGTTTATCGGCCGGACAGGGTGTCTCCTACGAGCAGTACTTC.

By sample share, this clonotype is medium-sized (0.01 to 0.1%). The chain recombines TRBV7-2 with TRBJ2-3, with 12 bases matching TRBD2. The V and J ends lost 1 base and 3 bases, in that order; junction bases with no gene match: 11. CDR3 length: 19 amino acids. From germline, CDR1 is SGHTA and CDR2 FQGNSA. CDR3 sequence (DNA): TGTGCCAGCAGCTTAGGTCGCGCTAGCGGGGGGGCTTTTACAGATACGCAGTATTTT. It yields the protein CASSLGRASGGAFTDTQYF.

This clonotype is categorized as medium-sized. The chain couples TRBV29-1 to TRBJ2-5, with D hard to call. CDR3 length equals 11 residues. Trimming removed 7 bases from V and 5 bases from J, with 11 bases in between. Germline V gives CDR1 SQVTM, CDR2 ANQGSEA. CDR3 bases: TGCAGCGCTCGAATTCCCGAGACCCAGTACTTC. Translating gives CSARIPETQYF.

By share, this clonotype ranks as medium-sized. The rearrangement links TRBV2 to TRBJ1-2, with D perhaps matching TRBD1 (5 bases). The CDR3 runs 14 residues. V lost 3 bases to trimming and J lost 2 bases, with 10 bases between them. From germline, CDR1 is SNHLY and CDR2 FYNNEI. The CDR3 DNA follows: TGTGCCAGCAGTGAGGAGGGGCTAAACTATGGCTACACCTTC. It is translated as CASSEEGLNYGYTF.

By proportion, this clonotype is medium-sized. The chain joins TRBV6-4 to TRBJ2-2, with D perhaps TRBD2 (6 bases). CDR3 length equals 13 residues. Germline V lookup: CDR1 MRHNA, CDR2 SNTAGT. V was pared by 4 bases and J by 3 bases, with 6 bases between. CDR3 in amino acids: CASSGGDTGELFF. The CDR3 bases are TGTGCCAGCAGTGGCGGGGACACCGGGGAGCTGTTTTTT.

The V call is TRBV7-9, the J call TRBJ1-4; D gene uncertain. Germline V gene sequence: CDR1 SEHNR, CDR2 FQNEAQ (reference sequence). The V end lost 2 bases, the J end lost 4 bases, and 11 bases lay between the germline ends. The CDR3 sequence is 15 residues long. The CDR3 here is CASSLFETVNEKLFF. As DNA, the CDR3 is TGTGCCAGCAGCTTATTTGAGACGGTTAATGAAAAACTGTTTTTT.

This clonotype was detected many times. The DNA of the CDR3 is TGCGCCAGCAGCCCTGGGGGGTCAACTAATGAAAAACTGTTTTTT. It is translated as CASSPGGSTNEKLFF. This rearrangement joins TRBV5-1 to TRBJ1-4, with D possibly being TRBD1 (5 bases). From germline, CDR1 is SGHRS and CDR2 YFSETQ. The CDR3 extends over 15 amino acids. V was trimmed by 4 bases and J by 0 bases, leaving 10 bases between them.

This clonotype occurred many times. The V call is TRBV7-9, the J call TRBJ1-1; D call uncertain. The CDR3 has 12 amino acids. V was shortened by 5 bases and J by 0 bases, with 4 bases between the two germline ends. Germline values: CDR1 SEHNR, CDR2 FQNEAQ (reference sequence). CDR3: CASSLLNTEAFF. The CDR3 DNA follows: TGTGCCAGCAGCCTGTTGAACACTGAAGCTTTCTTT.

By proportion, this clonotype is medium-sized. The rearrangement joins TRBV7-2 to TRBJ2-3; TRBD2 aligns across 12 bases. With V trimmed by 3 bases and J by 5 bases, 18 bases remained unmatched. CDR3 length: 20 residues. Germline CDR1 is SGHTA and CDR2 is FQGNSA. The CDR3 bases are TGTGCCAGCAGCTTGACAGGTCCAACAACTAGCGGGGGGCTTCAAGATACGCAGTATTTT. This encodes CASSLTGPTTSGGLQDTQYF.

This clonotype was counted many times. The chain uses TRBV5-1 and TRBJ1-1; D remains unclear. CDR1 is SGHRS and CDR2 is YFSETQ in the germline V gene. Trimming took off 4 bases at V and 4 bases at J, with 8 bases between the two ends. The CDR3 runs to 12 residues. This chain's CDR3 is CASSPSGTEAFF. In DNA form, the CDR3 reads TGCGCCAGCAGCCCATCGGGCACTGAAGCTTTCTTT. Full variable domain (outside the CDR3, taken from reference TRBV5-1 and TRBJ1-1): KAGVTQTPRYLIKTRGQQVTLSCSPISGHRSVSWYQQTPGQGLQFLFEYFSETQRNKGNFPGRFSGRQFSNSRSEMNVSTLELGDSALYLCASSPSGTEAFFGQGTRLTVV.